This T cell receptor (beta chain) was captured by sequencing in a study of technical replicates of blood from a handful of donors. This CDR3 has 13 amino acids. V was shortened by 2 bases and J by 2 bases, with 8 bases between the two germline ends. The germline V gene has CDR1 GTSNPN and CDR2 SVGIG (reference sequence). Measured with immunoSEQ multiplex PCR; TCRdb has only the in-frame clones, and not every one. This sample yields approximately 65,000 clones, of which around 87% are seen a single time; about 5.1% belongs to the top ten. The chain joins TRBV30 to TRBJ2-3; D perhaps matches TRBD1 (5 bases). Material: PBMCs. This receptor was taken from a human donor in good health. Some clones in this sample may be carry-over from other donors' samples. CDR3 region: CAWSRGNTDTQYF. The CDR3 coding sequence is TGTGCCTGGAGTAGGGGCAACACAGATACGCAGTATTTT.